Each of the 29 T cell receptor beta chains below was sequenced from the same sample in a study of blood T cell repertoires in COVID-19. Produced via immunoSEQ multiplex PCR; TCRdb's table is partial and in-frame only. The table has about 49,000 clones, about 92% seen once; the top ten hold 1%. The sample was peripheral blood. Receptor source: a man aged 60 to 75 with COVID-19, enrolled during active disease.

This sequence joins TRBV6-6 and TRBJ1-2, with TRBD1 matching over 8 bases. The CDR3 runs to 15 residues. With V trimmed by 6 bases and J by 4 bases, 10 bases remained unmatched. Germline V gene lookup returns CDR1 MNHNY and CDR2 SVGAGI (reference sequence). The CDR3 loop is CASSLTQGESYGYTF. The CDR3 DNA is TGTGCCAGCAGCCTCACACAGGGGGAGAGCTATGGCTACACCTTC.

The chain uses TRBV10-3 and TRBJ2-1, with TRBD1 identical over 7 bases. The V and J ends lost 4 bases and 6 bases, in that order; junction bases with no gene match: 3. Looked up from germline, CDR1 is ENHRY and CDR2 is SYGVKD. CDR3 length: 13 residues. The CDR3 reads CAISGNRGNEQFF. CDR3 sequence (DNA): TGTGCCATCAGTGGAAACAGGGGCAATGAGCAGTTCTTC.

The V call is TRBV6-5, the J call TRBJ1-1; 9 positions match TRBD1. Trimming took 4 bases from V and 4 from J; bases not matched to a gene: 7. There are 15 residues in the CDR3. Per the germline V gene, CDR1 is MNHEY and CDR2 is SVGAGI. CDR3 loop: CASSSQTGGVTEAFF. The CDR3 nucleotides are TGTGCCAGCAGTTCCCAGACAGGGGGAGTCACTGAAGCTTTCTTT.

The V call is TRBV4-1, the J call TRBJ2-1; D might be TRBD1 (6 bases). This CDR3 is 14 amino acids long. CDR1 is MGHRA, CDR2 YSYEKL, per germline. Trimming stripped 8 bases from V and 4 bases from J, with 15 bases between. The CDR3 sequence: CASSPEQGYNEQFF. For the CDR3, the DNA is TGCGCCAGCTCTCCAGAACAGGGTTACAATGAGCAGTTCTTC.

The chain has TRBV28 and TRBJ2-1; 10 bases align to TRBD1. Germline V gene data show CDR1 as MDHEN and CDR2 as SYDVKM. The CDR3 loop spans 16 amino acids. V shed 5 bases and J 2 bases; nucleotides not matched to a gene: 6. The CDR3: CASSAWTGGTYNEQFF. In DNA, the CDR3 is TGTGCCAGCAGTGCGTGGACAGGGGGTACCTACAATGAGCAGTTCTTC.

The genes are TRBV7-2 and TRBJ2-7; weak D call: TRBD1 (5 bases). There are 15 residues in the CDR3. Between the trimmed V and J ends, which lost 1 base and 3 bases, there was a span of 13 bases. In germline, CDR1 is SGHTA, CDR2 FQGNSA. In nucleotides, the CDR3 is TGTGCCAGCAGCTTAGGGGTTGGCACAGGCTACGAGCAGTACTTC. Translating it yields CASSLGVGTGYEQYF.

This clone was counted between two and nine times. The V and J genes are TRBV6-5 and TRBJ1-1; D is uncertain. Trimming pared 0 bases from V and 5 bases from J, leaving 10 bases between. The CDR3 has 14 residues. Germline V gene lookup returns CDR1 MNHEY and CDR2 SVGAGI. The CDR3 reads CASSYSDLRTEAFF. The DNA of the CDR3 is TGTGCCAGCAGTTACTCTGATTTGAGGACTGAAGCTTTCTTT.

This rearrangement joins TRBV9 to TRBJ1-5; tentative D call: TRBD1 (5 bases). V lost 2 bases and J lost 3, with 15 bases in between. There are 16 residues in the CDR3. Germline V gene sequence: CDR1 SGDLS, CDR2 YYNGEE. This CDR3 is CASSVGIDSLNQPQHF. The CDR3 DNA is TGTGCCAGCAGCGTCGGCATAGACAGCCTCAATCAGCCCCAGCATTTT.

The chain links TRBV19 to TRBJ2-2; the match to TRBD2 covers 8 bases. This CDR3 region has 15 residues. Trimming took 5 bases from V and 5 from J; bases not matched to a gene: 7. Germline CDR1 and CDR2: LNHDA and SQIVND (reference sequence). As DNA, the CDR3 is TGTGCCAGTAGTCCGGAGGGACTAGTGACCGGGGAGCTGTTTTTT. Encoded protein: CASSPEGLVTGELFF.

V is TRBV7-3 and J is TRBJ1-2; TRBD1 is a possible D gene (6 bases). V lost 5 bases to trimming and J lost 5 bases, with 12 bases between them. Germline CDR1 SGHTA, CDR2 FQGTGA. The CDR3 extends over 13 amino acids. CDR3 sequence reads: CASSLYQGYGYTF. In DNA, the CDR3 is TGTGCCAGCAGCCTATACCAGGGGTATGGCTACACCTTC.

V usage is TRBV4-2 and J usage is TRBJ2-1, with 9 nucleotides matching TRBD2. The CDR3 is 16 amino acids. V lost 4 bases, J lost 8 bases, and 12 bases stayed unmatched. The V gene's germline CDR1 is LGHNA and CDR2 YNFKEQ. CDR3: CASSPTLSGSYHEQFF. The CDR3 region has the DNA TGTGCCAGCAGCCCCACCCTTAGCGGGAGTTACCATGAGCAGTTCTTC.

This sequence joins TRBV7-9 and TRBJ2-7, with TRBD2 matching over 12 bases. The CDR3 length is 17 residues. J lost 6 bases, V lost 4 bases, and 13 bases had no gene match. Germline-derived CDR1 and CDR2 are SEHNR and FQNEAQ (reference sequence). CDR3 region: CASSSRASGGAWGEQYF. The CDR3 DNA reads TGTGCCAGCAGCTCCCGGGCTAGCGGGGGGGCCTGGGGCGAGCAGTACTTC.

This sequence joins TRBV9 and TRBJ2-3; possible D gene TRBD2, 6 bases. The CDR3 runs to 17 residues. Between the trimmed V and J ends, which lost 8 bases and 3 bases, there was a span of 25 bases. From germline, CDR1 is SGDLS and CDR2 YYNGEE. CDR3 nucleotides: TGTGCCAGTAGCCGCAGGGTGGGCGGGATCGCTACAGATACGCAGTATTTT. It encodes CASSRRVGGIATDTQYF.

The gene calls are TRBV3-1 (or the pseudogene TRBV3-2) and TRBJ1-6; 7 bases are a match to TRBD1. The trim removed 10 bases at V and 4 bases at J, leaving 10 bases unmatched. This CDR3 region has 15 residues. Germline V CDR1 and CDR2: LGHDT, YNNKEL (reference sequence). This chain's CDR3 is CATSYPGQYNSPLHF. CDR3 sequence (DNA): TGTGCCACCTCTTACCCGGGACAGTATAATTCACCCCTCCACTTT.

This chain joins TRBV14 and TRBJ1-2, with 7 bases matching TRBD1. In germline, CDR1 is SGHDN, CDR2 FVKESK. J lost 2 bases, V lost 9 bases, and 6 bases had no gene match. This CDR3 region has 13 residues. The CDR3 DNA is TGTGCCAGTTCCCGGGACAGCAACTATGGCTACACCTTC. It translates to CASSRDSNYGYTF.

J is TRBJ2-1 and V is TRBV12-3 or TRBV12-4, with 7 bases that match TRBD2. Trimming took 6 bases from V and 9 from J; bases not matched to a gene: 5. The CDR3 runs 12 residues. CDR3 in DNA: TGTGCCAGCAGCCGGACTAGTCCTGAGCAGTTCTTC. This sequence encodes CASSRTSPEQFF.

The chain couples TRBV27 to TRBJ2-1; D perhaps matches TRBD2 (6 bases). The CDR3 loop spans 13 amino acids. Trimming took off 6 bases at V and 7 bases at J, with 13 bases between the two ends. Germline-derived CDR1 and CDR2 are MNHEY and SMNVEV (reference sequence). CDR3 loop: CASSPRGRNEQFF. CDR3 nucleotide sequence: TGTGCCAGCAGCCCAAGAGGGAGGAATGAGCAGTTCTTC.

The chain combines TRBV3-1 (or the pseudogene TRBV3-2) with TRBJ2-1; 7 positions agree with TRBD1. The CDR3 extends over 15 amino acids. V gave up 6 bases and J gave up 0 bases; unmatched junction bases: 5. Germline V CDR1 and CDR2: LGHDT, YNNKEL (reference sequence). CDR3 DNA sequence: TGTGCCAGCAGGAGACAGGGCGGCTCCTACAATGAGCAGTTCTTC. Residues: CASRRQGGSYNEQFF.

V is TRBV7-3 and J is TRBJ2-3, with 9 bases lining up with TRBD2. There are 18 residues in the CDR3. The ends lost 0 bases at V and 8 bases at J; junction bases unmatched: 15. CDR1 and CDR2 from the germline V gene are SGHTA and FQGTGA. The CDR3 coding sequence is TGTGCCAGCAGCTTAACAGGGGAGGCTAGCGGGGCACAAGGTACGCAGTATTTT. It specifies CASSLTGEASGAQGTQYF.

This sequence joins TRBV5-1 and TRBJ2-3; D ambiguous. This CDR3 is 15 amino acids long. CDR1 is SGHRS, CDR2 YFSETQ, per germline. Trimming pared 2 bases from V and 0 bases from J, leaving 10 bases between. This CDR3 reads CASSFTVLSTDTQYF. The CDR3 region has the DNA TGCGCCAGCAGCTTCACCGTACTAAGCACAGATACGCAGTATTTT. Full variable domain (remainder filled in from reference TRBV5-1 and TRBJ2-3): KAGVTQTPRYLIKTRGQQVTLSCSPISGHRSVSWYQQTPGQGLQFLFEYFSETQRNKGNFPGRFSGRQFSNSRSEMNVSTLELGDSALYLCASSFTVLSTDTQYFGPGTRLTVL.

The chain recombines TRBV11-2 with TRBJ2-1; TRBD2 aligns across 13 bases. The length of the CDR3 is 15 residues. V gave up 9 bases and J gave up 5 bases; unmatched junction bases: 7. Germline lookup yields CDR1 SGHAT and CDR2 FQNNGV. CDR3 in amino acids: CASSTSGGAHNEQFF. The CDR3 bases are TGTGCCAGTTCTACTAGCGGGGGGGCCCACAATGAGCAGTTCTTC.

The rearrangement links TRBV12-1 to TRBJ2-5; the DNA was not used to check the table's D call, TRBD1. TRBV12-1 is a recognized pseudogene. This CDR3 comprises 14 residues. In nucleotides, the CDR3 is TGTGCCAGCAGGGAGGACAGGTCGGGAGAGACCCAGTACTTC. This codes for CASREDRSGETQYF.

This clone appeared a single time. The rearrangement joins TRBV12-3 or TRBV12-4 to TRBJ1-2; TRBD1 might be the D (5 bases). V gave up 6 bases and J gave up 4 bases, with 12 bases separating them. The CDR3 has 13 residues. The CDR3 DNA sequence: TGTGCCAGCAGCTTACAGGCTCCCTATGGCTACACCTTC. Translated: CASSLQAPYGYTF.

The chain is built from TRBV7-7 and TRBJ2-7; D uncertain. The CDR3 covers 14 residues. CDR1 and CDR2 from the germline V gene are SSHAT and FNYEAQ (reference sequence). The CDR3 is CATPVRDTCYEQYF. CDR3 nucleotides: TGTGCGACCCCCGTCCGCGACACCTGCTACGAGCAGTACTTC.

This rearrangement joins TRBV3-1 (or the pseudogene TRBV3-2) to TRBJ2-3; 9 nucleotides agree with TRBD2. Losses at the gene ends were 4 bases for V and 6 bases for J; bases not matched to a gene: 14. From germline, CDR1 is LGHDT and CDR2 YNNKEL (reference sequence). This CDR3 is 17 amino acids long. As DNA, the CDR3 is TGTGCCAGCAGCCCCTCCCCGGCAGCGGGAGGCCTGGATACGCAGTATTTT. It encodes CASSPSPAAGGLDTQYF.

The chain is built from TRBV6-6 and TRBJ2-2, with D possibly matching TRBD1 (5 bases). The CDR3 has 15 amino acids. Trimming removed 2 bases at V and 2 bases at J, with 9 bases between. Per the germline V gene, CDR1 is MNHNY and CDR2 is SVGAGI (reference sequence). Here the CDR3 reads CASSYRQGNTGELFF. The CDR3 region has the DNA TGTGCCAGCAGTTACCGCCAGGGAAACACCGGGGAGCTGTTTTTT.

The chain uses TRBV12-3 or TRBV12-4 and TRBJ2-5, with no clear D. The CDR3 has 12 residues. The ends were cut back, 5 bases at V and 5 bases at J, with 9 bases in the middle. The CDR3 nucleotides are TGTGCCAGCAGTAGAGAGGCGGAGACCCAGTACTTC. This codes for CASSREAETQYF.

The chain has TRBV6-1 and TRBJ1-2, with D unclear. The CDR3 contains 17 residues. Germline-derived CDR1 and CDR2 are MNHNS and SASEGT. V was trimmed by 0 bases and J by 4 bases, leaving 18 bases between them. CDR3 amino acids: CASSEARWQAEGYGYTF. CDR3 DNA: TGTGCCAGCAGTGAAGCGCGGTGGCAGGCCGAGGGCTATGGCTACACCTTC.

This sequence joins TRBV28 and TRBJ2-1; 8 bases match TRBD2. The CDR3 length is 15 residues. The germline V gene encodes CDR1 MDHEN and CDR2 SYDVKM. The ends lost 4 bases at V and 1 base at J; junction bases unmatched: 3. As DNA, the CDR3 is TGTGCCAGCAGTTATAGCGGGATGTCCTACAATGAGCAGTTCTTC. This translates into CASSYSGMSYNEQFF.